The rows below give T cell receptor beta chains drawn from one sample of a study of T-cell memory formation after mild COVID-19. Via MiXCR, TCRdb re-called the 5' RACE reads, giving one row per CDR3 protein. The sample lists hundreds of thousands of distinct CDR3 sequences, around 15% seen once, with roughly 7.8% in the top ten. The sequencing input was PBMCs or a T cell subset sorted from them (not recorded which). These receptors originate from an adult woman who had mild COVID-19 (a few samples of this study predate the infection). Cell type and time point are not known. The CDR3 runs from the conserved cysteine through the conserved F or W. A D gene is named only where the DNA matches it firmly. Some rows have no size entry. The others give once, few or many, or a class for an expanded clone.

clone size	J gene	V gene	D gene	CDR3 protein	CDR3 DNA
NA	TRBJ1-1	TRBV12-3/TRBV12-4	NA	CASTLLGWTEAFF	TGTGCCAGCACTCTCCTGGGGTGGACTGAAGCTTTCTTT
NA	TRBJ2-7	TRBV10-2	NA	CASSVSGRGYEQYF	TGCGCCAGCAGTGTAAGCGGGCGGGGCTACGAGCAGTACTTC
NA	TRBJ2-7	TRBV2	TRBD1	CASSAGGVTYEQYF	TGTGCCAGCAGCGCAGGGGGCGTCACCTACGAGCAGTACTTC
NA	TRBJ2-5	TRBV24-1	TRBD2	CATSDWASGSQETQYF	TGTGCCACCAGTGATTGGGCTAGCGGGAGTCAAGAGACCCAGTACTTC
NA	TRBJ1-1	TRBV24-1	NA	CATRTSNTEAFF	TGTGCCACCAGGACGTCGAACACTGAAGCTTTCTTT
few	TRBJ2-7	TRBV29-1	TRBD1	CSAAGTEISYEQYF	TGCAGCGCTGCCGGGACAGAGATCTCCTACGAGCAGTACTTC
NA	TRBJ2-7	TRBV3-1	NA	CASSQAGQPNYEQYF	TGTGCCAGCAGCCAAGCTGGACAGCCTAACTACGAGCAGTACTTC
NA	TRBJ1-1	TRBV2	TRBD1	CASTPNRGKVLNTEAFF	TGTGCCAGCACCCCCAACAGGGGGAAGGTATTGAACACTGAAGCTTTCTTT
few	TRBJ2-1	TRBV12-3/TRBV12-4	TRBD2	CASSLAPSGGANEQFF	TGTGCCAGCAGTTTAGCGCCCAGCGGGGGGGCGAATGAGCAGTTCTTC
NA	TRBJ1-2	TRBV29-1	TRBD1	CSVGGQGQTTGYGYTF	TGCAGCGTTGGGGGGCAGGGACAGACCACGGGGTATGGCTACACCTTC
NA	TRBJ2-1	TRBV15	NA	CATSRQEYNEQFF	TGTGCCACCAGCAGACAGGAATACAATGAGCAGTTCTTC
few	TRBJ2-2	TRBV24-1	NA	CATSDLGRTNTGELFF	TGTGCCACCAGTGATCTGGGACGGACTAACACCGGGGAGCTGTTTTTT
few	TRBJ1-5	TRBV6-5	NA	CASSHGGGQPQHF	TGTGCCAGCAGCCACGGGGGGGGTCAGCCCCAGCATTTT
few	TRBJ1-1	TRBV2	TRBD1	CASSDPGTGTRAFF	TGTGCCAGCAGTGATCCCGGGACAGGGACCAGAGCTTTCTTT
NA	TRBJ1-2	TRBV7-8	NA	CASSLSRVSASDYTF	TGTGCCAGCAGCTTATCCCGGGTTAGCGCCTCGGACTACACCTTC
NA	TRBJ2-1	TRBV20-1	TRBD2	CSAGSGGAPYNEQFF	TGCAGTGCTGGCAGCGGGGGGGCCCCCTACAATGAGCAGTTCTTC
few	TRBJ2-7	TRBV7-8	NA	CASSHDRTYEQYF	TGTGCCAGCAGCCACGACAGGACCTACGAGCAGTACTTC
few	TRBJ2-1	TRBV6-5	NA	CASSYYVGLAYEQFF	TGTGCCAGCAGTTACTACGTTGGTCTCGCGTATGAGCAGTTCTTC
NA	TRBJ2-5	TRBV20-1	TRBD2	CSASEGLDEETQYF	TGCAGTGCTAGTGAGGGACTAGATGAGGAGACCCAGTACTTC
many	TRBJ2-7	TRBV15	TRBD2	CATSLGGGYEQYF	TGTGCCACCAGCCTCGGGGGGGGTTACGAGCAGTACTTC
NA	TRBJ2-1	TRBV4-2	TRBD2	CASSQILAGEGNEQFF	TGTGCCAGCAGCCAAATACTAGCGGGGGAAGGTAATGAGCAGTTCTTC
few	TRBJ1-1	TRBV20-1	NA	CSARGGRNMGTEAFF	TGCAGTGCTAGAGGTGGCAGGAATATGGGCACTGAAGCTTTCTTT
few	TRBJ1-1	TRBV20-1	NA	CSASDGGNEAFF	TGCAGTGCTAGCGACGGGGGGAACGAAGCTTTCTTT
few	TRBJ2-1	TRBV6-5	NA	CASRAGSSYNEQFF	TGTGCCAGCAGGGCGGGAAGCTCCTACAATGAGCAGTTCTTC
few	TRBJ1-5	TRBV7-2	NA	CASSRGAKGQPQHF	TGTGCCAGCAGCCGGGGGGCCAAGGGTCAGCCCCAGCATTTT